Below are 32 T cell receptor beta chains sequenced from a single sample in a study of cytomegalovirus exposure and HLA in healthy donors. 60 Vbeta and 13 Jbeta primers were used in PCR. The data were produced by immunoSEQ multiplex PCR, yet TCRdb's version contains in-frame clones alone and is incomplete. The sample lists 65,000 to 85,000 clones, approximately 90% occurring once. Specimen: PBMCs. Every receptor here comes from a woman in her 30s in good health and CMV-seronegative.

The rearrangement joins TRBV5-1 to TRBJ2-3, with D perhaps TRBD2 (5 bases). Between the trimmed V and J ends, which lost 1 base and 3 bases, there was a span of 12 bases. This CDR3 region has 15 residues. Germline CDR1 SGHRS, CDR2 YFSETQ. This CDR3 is CASSLFSGPTDTQYF. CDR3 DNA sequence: TGCGCCAGCAGCTTGTTCAGCGGTCCTACAGATACGCAGTATTTT.

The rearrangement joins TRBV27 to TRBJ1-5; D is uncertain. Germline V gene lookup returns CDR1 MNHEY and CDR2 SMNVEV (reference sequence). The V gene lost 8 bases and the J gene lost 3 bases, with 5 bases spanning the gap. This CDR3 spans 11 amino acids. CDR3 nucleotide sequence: TGTGCCAGCGGCTCCAATCAGCCCCAGCATTTT. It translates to CASGSNQPQHF.

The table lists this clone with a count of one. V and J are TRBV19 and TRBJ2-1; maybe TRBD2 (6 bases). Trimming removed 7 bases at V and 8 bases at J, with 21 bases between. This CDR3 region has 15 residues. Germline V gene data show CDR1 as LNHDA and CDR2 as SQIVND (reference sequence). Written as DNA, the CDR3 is TGTGCCAGTATCCCTGGGGGGAGTTGGACGGATGAGCAGTTCTTC. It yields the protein CASIPGGSWTDEQFF.

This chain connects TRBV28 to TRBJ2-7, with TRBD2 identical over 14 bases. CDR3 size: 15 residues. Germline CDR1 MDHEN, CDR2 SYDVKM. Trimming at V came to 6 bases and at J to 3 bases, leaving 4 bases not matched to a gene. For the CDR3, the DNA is TGTGCCAGCAGGGAGGGACTAGCGGGAGTCTACGAGCAGTACTTC. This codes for CASREGLAGVYEQYF.

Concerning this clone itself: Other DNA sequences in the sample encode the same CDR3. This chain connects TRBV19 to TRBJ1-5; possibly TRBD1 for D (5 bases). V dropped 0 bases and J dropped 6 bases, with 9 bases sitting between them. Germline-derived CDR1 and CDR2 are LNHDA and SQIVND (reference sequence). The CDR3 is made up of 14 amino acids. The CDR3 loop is CASSIDPGVQPQHF. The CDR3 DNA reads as TGTGCCAGTAGTATAGATCCGGGGGTTCAGCCCCAGCATTTT. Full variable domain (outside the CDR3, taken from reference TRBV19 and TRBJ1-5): DGGITQSPKYLFRKEGQNVTLSCEQNLNHDAMYWYRQDPGQGLRLIYYSQIVNDFQKGDIAEGYSVSREKKESFPLTVTSAQKNPTAFYLCASSIDPGVQPQHFGDGTRLSIL.

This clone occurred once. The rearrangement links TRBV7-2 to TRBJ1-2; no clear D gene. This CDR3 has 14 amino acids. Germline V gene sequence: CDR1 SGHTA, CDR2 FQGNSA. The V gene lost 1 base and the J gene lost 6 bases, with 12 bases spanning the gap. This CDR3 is CASSLGPGENGYTF. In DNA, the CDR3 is TGTGCCAGCAGCTTAGGGCCGGGAGAGAATGGCTACACCTTC.

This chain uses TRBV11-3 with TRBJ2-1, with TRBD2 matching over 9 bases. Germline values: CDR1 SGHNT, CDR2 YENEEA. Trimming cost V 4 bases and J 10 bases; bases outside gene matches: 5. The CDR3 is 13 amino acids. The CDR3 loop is CASSSIGTSEQFF. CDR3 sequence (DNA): TGTGCCAGCAGCTCGATCGGGACTAGCGAGCAGTTCTTC. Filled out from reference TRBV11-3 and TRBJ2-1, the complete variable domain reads EAGVVQSPRYKIIEKKQPVAFWCNPISGHNTLYWYLQNLGQGPELLIRYENEEAVDDSQLPKDRFSAERLKGVDSTLKIQPAELGDSAVYLCASSSIGTSEQFFGPGTRLTVL.

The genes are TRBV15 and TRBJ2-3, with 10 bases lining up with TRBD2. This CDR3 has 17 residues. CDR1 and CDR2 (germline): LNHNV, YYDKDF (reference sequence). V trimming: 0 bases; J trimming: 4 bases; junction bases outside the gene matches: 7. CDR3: CATSRERASGSADTQYF. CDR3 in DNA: TGTGCCACCAGCAGAGAGCGGGCTAGCGGGAGCGCAGATACGCAGTATTTT.

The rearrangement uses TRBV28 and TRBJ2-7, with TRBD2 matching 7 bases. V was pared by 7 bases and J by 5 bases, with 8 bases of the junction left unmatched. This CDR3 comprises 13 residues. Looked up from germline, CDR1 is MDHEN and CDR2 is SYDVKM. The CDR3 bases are TGTGCCAGCAATCAAGCGGGATCTCACGAGCAGTACTTC. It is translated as CASNQAGSHEQYF.

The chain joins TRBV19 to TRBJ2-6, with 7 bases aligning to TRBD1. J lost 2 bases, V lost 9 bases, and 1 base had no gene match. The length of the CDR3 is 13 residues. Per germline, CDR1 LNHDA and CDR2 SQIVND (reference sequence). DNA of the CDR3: TGTGCCAGCACAGGGGCTGGGGCCAACGTCCTGACTTTC. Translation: CASTGAGANVLTF.

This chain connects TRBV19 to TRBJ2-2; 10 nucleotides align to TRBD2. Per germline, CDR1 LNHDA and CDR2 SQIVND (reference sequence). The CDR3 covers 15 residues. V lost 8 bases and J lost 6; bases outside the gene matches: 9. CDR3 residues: CASHLAGGRSGELFF. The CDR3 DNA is TGTGCCAGTCATTTAGCGGGAGGCCGTTCCGGGGAGCTGTTTTTT. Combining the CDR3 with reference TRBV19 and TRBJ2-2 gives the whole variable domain DGGITQSPKYLFRKEGQNVTLSCEQNLNHDAMYWYRQDPGQGLRLIYYSQIVNDFQKGDIAEGYSVSREKKESFPLTVTSAQKNPTAFYLCASHLAGGRSGELFFGEGSRLTVL.

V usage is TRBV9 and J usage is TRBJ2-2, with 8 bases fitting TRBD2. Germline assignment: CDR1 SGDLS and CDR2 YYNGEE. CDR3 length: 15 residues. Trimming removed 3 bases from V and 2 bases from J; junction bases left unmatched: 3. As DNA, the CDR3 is TGTGCCAGCAGCGCCACTAGCGGCAACACCGGGGAGCTGTTTTTT. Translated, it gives CASSATSGNTGELFF.

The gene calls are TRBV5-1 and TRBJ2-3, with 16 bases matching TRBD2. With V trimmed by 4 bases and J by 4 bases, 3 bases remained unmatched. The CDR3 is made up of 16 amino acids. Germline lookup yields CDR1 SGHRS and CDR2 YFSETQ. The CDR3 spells CASSVGLAGGADTQYF. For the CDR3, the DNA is TGCGCCAGCAGCGTGGGACTAGCGGGAGGGGCAGATACGCAGTATTTT.

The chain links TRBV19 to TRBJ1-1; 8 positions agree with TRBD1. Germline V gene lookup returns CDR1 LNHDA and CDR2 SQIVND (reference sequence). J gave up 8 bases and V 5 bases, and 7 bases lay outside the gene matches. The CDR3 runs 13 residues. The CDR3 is CASSPRQGREAFF. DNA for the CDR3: TGTGCCAGTAGTCCGCGACAGGGGAGGGAAGCTTTCTTT.

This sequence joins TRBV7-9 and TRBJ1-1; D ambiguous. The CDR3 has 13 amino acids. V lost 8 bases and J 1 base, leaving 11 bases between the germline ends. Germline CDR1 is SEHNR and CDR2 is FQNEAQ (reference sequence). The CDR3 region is CASGFGGNTEAFF. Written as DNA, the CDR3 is TGTGCCAGCGGTTTTGGAGGGAACACTGAAGCTTTCTTT.

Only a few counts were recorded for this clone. In DNA, the CDR3 is TGCGCCAGCAGCTTGGGGCTAGCGGGTCGCACAGATACGCAGTATTTT. Translation: CASSLGLAGRTDTQYF. The chain combines TRBV5-1 with TRBJ2-3; 8 bases map to TRBD2. Germline loops: CDR1 SGHRS, CDR2 YFSETQ. This CDR3 spans 16 amino acids. The junction had 4 bases not matched to a gene; V was cut back by 0 bases and J by 1 base.

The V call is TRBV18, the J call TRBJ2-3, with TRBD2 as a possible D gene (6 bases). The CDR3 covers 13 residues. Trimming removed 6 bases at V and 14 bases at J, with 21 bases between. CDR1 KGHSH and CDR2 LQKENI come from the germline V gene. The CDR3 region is CASSPSSREGPYF. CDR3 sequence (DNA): TGTGCCAGCTCCCCTAGTTCGCGGGAAGGACCGTATTTT. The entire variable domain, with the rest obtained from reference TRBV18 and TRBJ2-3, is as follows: NAGVMQNPRHLVRRRGQEARLRCSPMKGHSHVYWYRQLPEEGLKFMVYLQKENIIDESGMPKERFSAEFPKEGPSILRIQQVVRGDSAAYFCASSPSSREGPYFGPGTRLTVL.

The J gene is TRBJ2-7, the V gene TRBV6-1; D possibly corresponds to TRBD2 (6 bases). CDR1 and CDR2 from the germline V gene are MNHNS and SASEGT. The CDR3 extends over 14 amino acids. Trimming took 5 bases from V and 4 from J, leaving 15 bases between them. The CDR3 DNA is TGTGCCAGCAGTAGTCGCGGGGCGGGATACGAGCAGTACTTC. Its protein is CASSSRGAGYEQYF.

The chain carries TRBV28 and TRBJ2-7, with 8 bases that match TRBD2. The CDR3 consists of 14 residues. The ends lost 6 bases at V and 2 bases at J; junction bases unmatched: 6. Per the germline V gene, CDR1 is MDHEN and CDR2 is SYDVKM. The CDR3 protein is CASSHLAGTYEQYF. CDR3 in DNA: TGTGCCAGCAGCCATTTAGCGGGAACCTACGAGCAGTACTTC.

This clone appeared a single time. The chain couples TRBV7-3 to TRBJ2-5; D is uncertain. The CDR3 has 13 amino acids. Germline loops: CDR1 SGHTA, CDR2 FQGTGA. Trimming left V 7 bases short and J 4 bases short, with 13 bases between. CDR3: CASIFDSPETQYF. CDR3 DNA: TGTGCCAGCATCTTTGACTCCCCAGAGACCCAGTACTTC.

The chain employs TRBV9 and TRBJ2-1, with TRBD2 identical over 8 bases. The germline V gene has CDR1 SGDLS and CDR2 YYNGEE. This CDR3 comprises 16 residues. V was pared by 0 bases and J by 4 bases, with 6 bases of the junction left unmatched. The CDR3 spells CASSVERESVYNEQFF. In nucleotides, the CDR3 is TGTGCCAGCAGCGTAGAGCGGGAGTCAGTATACAATGAGCAGTTCTTC.

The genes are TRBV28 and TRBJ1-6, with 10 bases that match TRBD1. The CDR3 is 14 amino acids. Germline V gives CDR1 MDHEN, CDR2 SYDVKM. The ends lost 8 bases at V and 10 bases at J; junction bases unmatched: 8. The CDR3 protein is CASEPGTGVSPLHF. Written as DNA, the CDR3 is TGTGCCAGCGAACCCGGGACAGGGGTCTCACCCCTCCACTTT.

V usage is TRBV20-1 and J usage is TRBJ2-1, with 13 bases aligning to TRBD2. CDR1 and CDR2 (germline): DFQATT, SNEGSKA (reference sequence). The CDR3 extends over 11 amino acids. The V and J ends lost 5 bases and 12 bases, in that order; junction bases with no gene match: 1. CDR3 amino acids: CSAWTSGRQFF. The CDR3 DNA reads TGCAGTGCTTGGACTAGCGGGAGGCAGTTCTTC.

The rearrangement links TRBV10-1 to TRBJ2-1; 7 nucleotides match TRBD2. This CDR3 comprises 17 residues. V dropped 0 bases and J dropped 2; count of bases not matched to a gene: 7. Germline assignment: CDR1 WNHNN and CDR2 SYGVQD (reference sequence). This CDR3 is CASSESTGAGAYNEQFF. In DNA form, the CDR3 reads TGCGCCAGCAGTGAGTCGACCGGTGCGGGGGCCTACAATGAGCAGTTCTTC.

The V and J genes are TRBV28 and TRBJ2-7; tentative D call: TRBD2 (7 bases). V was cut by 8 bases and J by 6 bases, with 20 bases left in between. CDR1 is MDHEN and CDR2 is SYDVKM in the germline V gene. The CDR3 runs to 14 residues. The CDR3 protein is CASQRGGDGSEQYF. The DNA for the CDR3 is TGTGCCAGCCAACGAGGGGGGGACGGAAGCGAGCAGTACTTC.

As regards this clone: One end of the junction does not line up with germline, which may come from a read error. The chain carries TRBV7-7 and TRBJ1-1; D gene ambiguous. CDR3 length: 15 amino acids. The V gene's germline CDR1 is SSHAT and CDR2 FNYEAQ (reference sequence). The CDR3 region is CASSPRLYMNTEAFF. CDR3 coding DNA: TGTGCTAGCAGCCCCCGACTGTACATGAACACTGAAGCTTTCTTT.

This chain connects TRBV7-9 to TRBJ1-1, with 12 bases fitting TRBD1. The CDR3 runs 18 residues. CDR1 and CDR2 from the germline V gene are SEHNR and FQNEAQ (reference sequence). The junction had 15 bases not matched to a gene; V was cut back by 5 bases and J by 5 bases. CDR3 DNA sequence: TGTGCCAGCAGCCACAGACCGGGACAGGGGGCGGGTCGGACTGAAGCTTTCTTT. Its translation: CASSHRPGQGAGRTEAFF.

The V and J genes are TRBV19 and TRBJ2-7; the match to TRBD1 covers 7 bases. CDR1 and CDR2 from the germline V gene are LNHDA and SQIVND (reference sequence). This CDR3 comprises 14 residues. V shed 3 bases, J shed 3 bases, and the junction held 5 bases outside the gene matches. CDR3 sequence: CASSIRDSSYEQYF. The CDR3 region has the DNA TGTGCCAGTAGTATCCGGGACAGCAGCTACGAGCAGTACTTC.

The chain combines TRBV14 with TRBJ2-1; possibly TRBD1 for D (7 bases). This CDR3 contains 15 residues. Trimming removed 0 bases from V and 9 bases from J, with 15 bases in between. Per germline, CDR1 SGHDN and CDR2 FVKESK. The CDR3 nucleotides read TGTGCCAGCAGCCAAGATTTGGCAGGGGGACTTGAGCAGTTCTTC. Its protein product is CASSQDLAGGLEQFF.

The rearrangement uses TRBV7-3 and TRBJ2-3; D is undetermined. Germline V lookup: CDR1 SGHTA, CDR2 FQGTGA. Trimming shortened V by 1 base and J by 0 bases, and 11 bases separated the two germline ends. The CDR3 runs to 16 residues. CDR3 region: CASSLKHTASTDTQYF. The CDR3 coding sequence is TGTGCCAGCAGCTTAAAACACACCGCTAGCACAGATACGCAGTATTTT.

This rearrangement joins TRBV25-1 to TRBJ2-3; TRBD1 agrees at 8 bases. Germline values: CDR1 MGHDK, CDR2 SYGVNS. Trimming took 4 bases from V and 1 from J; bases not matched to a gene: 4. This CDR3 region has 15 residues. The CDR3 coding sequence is TGTGCCAGCAGTGCAGAGACAGGGGGCACAGATACGCAGTATTTT. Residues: CASSAETGGTDTQYF.

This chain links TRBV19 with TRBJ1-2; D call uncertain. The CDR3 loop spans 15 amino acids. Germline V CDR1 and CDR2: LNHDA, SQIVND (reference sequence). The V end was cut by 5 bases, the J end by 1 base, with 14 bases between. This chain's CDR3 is CASSAWGAINYGYTF. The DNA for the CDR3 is TGTGCCAGTAGTGCTTGGGGAGCAATTAACTATGGCTACACCTTC. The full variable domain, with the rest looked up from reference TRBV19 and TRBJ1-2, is DGGITQSPKYLFRKEGQNVTLSCEQNLNHDAMYWYRQDPGQGLRLIYYSQIVNDFQKGDIAEGYSVSREKKESFPLTVTSAQKNPTAFYLCASSAWGAINYGYTFGSGTRLTVV.